The 24 T cell receptor beta chains listed next were all sequenced from one sample in a study of technical replicates of blood from a few donors. Libraries were prepared by immunoSEQ multiplex PCR; TCRdb keeps only in-frame clonotypes and omits some of them. The table has 68,000 or so clones, around 94% seen once; the top ten hold around 0.38%. The sample was T cells isolated from PBMCs. Receptors originate from a human donor in good health.

The V call is TRBV19, the J call TRBJ2-4, with a tentative D call TRBD2 (6 bases). Trimming removed 2 bases at V and 1 base at J, with 6 bases between. The germline CDR1 and CDR2 sequences are LNHDA and SQIVND (reference sequence). This CDR3 region has 14 residues. The CDR3 region is CASSIREAKNIQYF. DNA for the CDR3: TGTGCCAGTAGTATACGGGAGGCCAAAAACATTCAGTACTTC.

The chain couples TRBV25-1 to TRBJ2-5; no definite D call. The germline V gene has CDR1 MGHDK and CDR2 SYGVNS. Trimming left V 3 bases short and J 4 bases short, with 9 bases between. This CDR3 spans 13 amino acids. The DNA for the CDR3 is TGTGCCAGCAGTGACTGGTTAGCAGAGACCCAGTACTTC. Its translation: CASSDWLAETQYF.

The genes are TRBV7-9 and TRBJ1-1, with D hard to call. The germline CDR1 and CDR2 sequences are SEHNR and FQNEAQ (reference sequence). The V end was cut by 2 bases, the J end by 8 bases, with 3 bases between. This CDR3 region has 10 residues. The CDR3 sequence: CASSLQEAFF. The DNA of the CDR3 is TGTGCCAGCAGCTTACAGGAAGCTTTCTTT.

The chain carries TRBV7-2 and TRBJ2-1; no clear D gene. The germline gives CDR1 SGHTA, CDR2 FQGNSA. Trimming took 1 base from V and 5 from J, leaving 15 bases between them. This CDR3 is built from 16 residues. CDR3 bases: TGTGCCAGCAGCTTAGAGTTATTGGGTAGCAACAATGAGCAGTTCTTC. Translated: CASSLELLGSNNEQFF. The full variable domain, with the rest looked up from reference TRBV7-2 and TRBJ2-1, is GAGVSQSPSNKVTEKGKDVELRCDPISGHTALYWYRQSLGQGLEFLIYFQGNSAPDKSGLPSDRFSAERTGGSVSTLTIQRTQQEDSAVYLCASSLELLGSNNEQFFGPGTRLTVL.

The chain links TRBV4-3 to TRBJ2-1, with TRBD2 matching 10 bases. The germline CDR1 and CDR2 sequences are LGHNA and YSLEER. The ends lost 0 bases at V and 8 bases at J; junction bases unmatched: 7. This CDR3 has 16 amino acids. CDR3 nucleotide sequence: TGCGCCAGCAGCCAAGAGACGCTAGCGGGAGCTCATGAGCAGTTCTTC. It specifies CASSQETLAGAHEQFF.

The chain couples TRBV27 to TRBJ2-7, with 8 bases fitting TRBD1. The CDR3 is 15 amino acids. The V segment lost 4 bases and the J segment 3 bases; nucleotides outside the gene matches: 8. Per germline, CDR1 MNHEY and CDR2 SMNVEV (reference sequence). CDR3 in amino acids: CASSSQGALIYEQYF. The CDR3 DNA reads TGTGCCAGCAGTTCCCAGGGGGCCCTAATCTACGAGCAGTACTTC.

This clone was detected only once. The V call is TRBV7-9, the J call TRBJ1-2; TRBD1 matches at 9 bases. The CDR3 length is 14 residues. Germline lookup yields CDR1 SEHNR and CDR2 FQNEAQ (reference sequence). The J segment lost 7 bases and the V segment lost 3 bases, leaving 6 bases of the junction unmatched. The CDR3 region has the DNA TGTGCCAGCAGCTTGGGACAGGGCTATTTTGGCTACACCTTC. Translated, it gives CASSLGQGYFGYTF.

This clone was counted a few times. The chain has TRBV12-5 and TRBJ1-1; D may be TRBD1 (6 bases). The CDR3 loop spans 14 amino acids. The germline V gene has CDR1 LGHNT and CDR2 FRNRAP. V gave up 5 bases and J gave up 6 bases, with 16 bases separating them. The DNA for the CDR3 is TGTGCTAGTGGTGCCGGGGACATATCCTCTGAAGCTTTCTTT. This encodes CASGAGDISSEAFF. Full variable domain (outside the CDR3, taken from reference TRBV12-5 and TRBJ1-1): DARVTQTPRHKVTEMGQEVTMRCQPILGHNTVFWYRQTMMQGLELLAYFRNRAPLDDSGMPKDRFSAEMPDATLATLKIQPSEPRDSAVYFCASGAGDISSEAFFGQGTRLTVV.

The chain carries TRBV19 and TRBJ1-2; no clear D gene. This CDR3 contains 13 residues. V lost 5 bases, J lost 2 bases, and 9 bases lay in between. Germline V gene lookup returns CDR1 LNHDA and CDR2 SQIVND (reference sequence). Here the CDR3 DNA reads TGTGCCAGTAGTTACGGGAAAAACTATGGCTACACCTTC. This encodes CASSYGKNYGYTF.

The chain has TRBV5-8 and TRBJ1-4; no clear D. The germline CDR1 and CDR2 sequences are SGHTS and YDEGEE. V dropped 1 base and J dropped 5 bases, with 12 bases sitting between them. The CDR3 extends over 15 amino acids. The CDR3 region has the DNA TGTGCCAGCAGCTTGCTGGGCAGATTGAATGAAAAACTGTTTTTT. Its protein is CASSLLGRLNEKLFF.

This chain uses TRBV7-2 with TRBJ2-4; D ambiguous. The CDR3 totals 13 residues. Germline assignment: CDR1 SGHTA and CDR2 FQGNSA. The ends were cut back, 0 bases at V and 6 bases at J, with 6 bases in the middle. This CDR3 is CASSLAPGNIQYF. The CDR3 DNA is TGTGCCAGCAGCTTAGCCCCGGGAAACATTCAGTACTTC.

This chain joins TRBV11-3 and TRBJ2-5; TRBD1 might be the D (5 bases). Trimming stripped 1 base from V and 0 bases from J, with 9 bases between. Germline values: CDR1 SGHNT, CDR2 YENEEA. CDR3 size: 15 residues. CDR3 in amino acids: CASSLGGRDQETQYF. For the CDR3, the DNA is TGTGCCAGCAGCTTAGGGGGCAGAGACCAAGAGACCCAGTACTTC.

This chain joins TRBV11-2 and TRBJ2-7, with TRBD2 matching 8 bases. The CDR3 extends over 14 amino acids. V lost 3 bases to trimming and J lost 3 bases; unmatched junction nucleotides: 4. Germline CDR1 is SGHAT and CDR2 is FQNNGV. CDR3 bases: TGTGCCAGCAGCTTGGTGGGACTAGGCTACGAGCAGTACTTC. Amino acid sequence: CASSLVGLGYEQYF.

V gene TRBV6-1 combines with J gene TRBJ1-1; possible D gene TRBD1, 5 bases. Deletions cut 6 bases from V and 6 bases from J, with 11 bases between. CDR3 length equals 12 residues. Per the germline V gene, CDR1 is MNHNS and CDR2 is SASEGT. CDR3 DNA sequence: TGTGCCAGCAGAAACAGGTACTCTGAAGCTTTCTTT. It encodes CASRNRYSEAFF.

This chain uses TRBV7-2 with TRBJ1-5; D not resolved. The CDR3 loop spans 12 amino acids. The germline V gene encodes CDR1 SGHTA and CDR2 FQGNSA. V lost 4 bases and J 6 bases, leaving 7 bases between the germline ends. The CDR3 here is CASSSPSQPQHF. The CDR3 bases are TGTGCCAGCAGCTCTCCTTCTCAGCCCCAGCATTTT.

The chain is built from TRBV10-3 and TRBJ2-3, with 9 positions matching TRBD2. CDR3 length: 19 residues. CDR1 and CDR2 from the germline V gene are ENHRY and SYGVKD. The V and J ends lost 2 bases and 2 bases, in that order; junction bases with no gene match: 14. CDR3 sequence: CAISERRGETSGHTDTQYF. DNA for the CDR3: TGTGCCATCAGTGAGCGTCGGGGGGAGACTAGCGGACACACAGATACGCAGTATTTT.

The chain joins TRBV4-1 to TRBJ2-3; 10 bases fit TRBD2. There are 17 residues in the CDR3. V gave up 0 bases and J gave up 6 bases; unmatched junction bases: 9. Looked up from germline, CDR1 is MGHRA and CDR2 is YSYEKL. The CDR3, as DNA: TGCGCCAGCAGCCAAGAAAGGCTAGCGGGAGTTGTTGATACGCAGTATTTT. This sequence encodes CASSQERLAGVVDTQYF.

The chain has TRBV10-3 and TRBJ2-5; D gene ambiguous. This CDR3 has 16 amino acids. The germline V gene encodes CDR1 ENHRY and CDR2 SYGVKD. Trimming shortened V by 6 bases and J by 1 base, and 18 bases separated the two germline ends. The CDR3 sequence is CAISTPSDTVQETQYF. The CDR3 region has the DNA TGTGCCATCAGCACCCCATCAGACACCGTCCAAGAGACCCAGTACTTC.

This chain joins TRBV2 and TRBJ2-5; 7 bases fit TRBD1. Germline V gives CDR1 SNHLY, CDR2 FYNNEI. The V and J ends lost 5 bases and 2 bases, in that order; junction bases with no gene match: 5. This CDR3 is 14 amino acids long. CDR3 bases: TGTGCCAGCAGTCCCCGGGACAGACAAGAGACCCAGTACTTC. This codes for CASSPRDRQETQYF.

This clone was detected once. The V call is TRBV5-6, the J call TRBJ2-5; D is perhaps TRBD1 (5 bases). Germline CDR1 and CDR2: SGHDT and YYEEEE. The length of the CDR3 is 14 residues. V lost 0 bases and J 5 bases, leaving 11 bases between the germline ends. CDR3 residues: CASSLDLRGETQYF. DNA for the CDR3: TGTGCCAGCAGCTTGGACCTTAGGGGTGAGACCCAGTACTTC.

The rearrangement joins TRBV11-3 to TRBJ1-2; no clear D gene. The germline V gene has CDR1 SGHNT and CDR2 YENEEA. Between the trimmed V and J ends, which lost 5 bases and 4 bases, there was a span of 14 bases. The CDR3 totals 14 residues. CDR3 in amino acids: CASSARTEVYGYTF. DNA of the CDR3: TGTGCCAGCAGCGCACGGACGGAGGTCTATGGCTACACCTTC.

The genes are TRBV15 and TRBJ1-4; D remains ambiguous. Deletions cut 3 bases from V and 0 bases from J, with 11 bases between. CDR3 length equals 16 residues. Germline V gene lookup returns CDR1 LNHNV and CDR2 YYDKDF (reference sequence). The CDR3: CATSRRRLTTNEKLFF. Here the CDR3 DNA reads TGTGCCACCAGCAGGAGGAGACTGACAACTAATGAAAAACTGTTTTTT.

The V gene is TRBV29-1, the J gene TRBJ2-1, with TRBD2 matching 9 bases. The ends lost 7 bases at V and 4 bases at J; junction bases unmatched: 11. Germline V gene lookup returns CDR1 SQVTM and CDR2 ANQGSEA. The CDR3 contains 15 residues. Here the CDR3 reads CSAELAGIKYNEQFF. The CDR3 nucleotides are TGCAGCGCGGAACTAGCGGGTATTAAGTACAATGAGCAGTTCTTC.

The chain uses TRBV15 and TRBJ2-7, with D unclear. Germline V gives CDR1 LNHNV, CDR2 YYDKDF (reference sequence). This CDR3 contains 15 residues. Trimming removed 2 bases from V and 0 bases from J, with 11 bases in between. The CDR3 is CATSRPPGFSYEQYF. The CDR3 bases are TGTGCCACCAGCAGACCTCCAGGTTTCTCCTACGAGCAGTACTTC.